The 30 T cell receptor beta chains below were found in one sample sequenced in a study of cytotoxic CD8 clonotypes in ibrutinib-treated CLL. The table came from immunoSEQ multiplex PCR; TCRdb's copy has only in-frame clones and leaves some out. Here the sample spans some 26,000 clones, approximately 85% being singletons. Sample: PBMCs, taken after 24 months of ibrutinib treatment. Every receptor here comes from a human donor with chronic lymphocytic leukemia.

V is TRBV5-3 and J is TRBJ1-3; D remains unclear. TRBV5-3 is an ORF; its function is uncertain. Trimming took 2 bases from V and 4 from J, leaving 16 bases between them. The CDR3 has 16 amino acids. This chain's CDR3 is CARSFPGELRGNTIYF. Written as DNA, the CDR3 is TGTGCCAGAAGCTTCCCGGGTGAGCTTCGGGGAAACACCATATATTTT.

The chain couples TRBV29-1 to TRBJ2-7; TRBD1 might be the D (5 bases). This CDR3 spans 13 amino acids. Trimming took off 3 bases at V and 1 base at J, with 10 bases between the two ends. Germline loops: CDR1 SQVTM, CDR2 ANQGSEA. The CDR3 loop is CSVDGAGSYEQYF. CDR3 sequence (DNA): TGCAGCGTTGATGGGGCAGGATCCTACGAGCAGTACTTC.

This sequence joins TRBV29-1 and TRBJ1-4; D unresolved. In germline, CDR1 is SQVTM, CDR2 ANQGSEA. The germline V and J ends were trimmed by 4 bases and 6 bases, with 9 bases remaining between them. This CDR3 has 12 residues. The CDR3 DNA reads TGCAGCGTTGTAAGAAGCGATGAAAAACTGTTTTTT. This encodes CSVVRSDEKLFF.

The chain carries TRBV7-9 and TRBJ2-3; D ambiguous. There are 15 residues in the CDR3. The germline gives CDR1 SEHNR, CDR2 FQNEAQ (reference sequence). V was pared by 4 bases and J by 2 bases, with 13 bases between. CDR3: CASSSSTSPTDTQYF. The CDR3 DNA is TGTGCCAGCAGCTCCTCCACTTCCCCCACAGATACGCAGTATTTT.

The V gene is TRBV2, the J gene TRBJ2-7; D ambiguous. The CDR3 extends over 13 amino acids. Trimming took 1 base from V and 3 from J, leaving 7 bases between them. Germline assignment: CDR1 SNHLY and CDR2 FYNNEI. CDR3 in DNA: TGTGCCAGCAGTGAAGAGGGAATCTACGAGCAGTACTTC. It codes for CASSEEGIYEQYF.

The chain employs TRBV4-1 and TRBJ1-2, with 9 bases that match TRBD1. Trimming cost V 0 bases and J 1 base; bases outside gene matches: 12. The CDR3 length is 19 residues. Germline loops: CDR1 MGHRA, CDR2 YSYEKL. CDR3 sequence reads: CASSQDGGTGYSVNYGYTF. Written as DNA, the CDR3 is TGCGCCAGCAGCCAAGACGGAGGGACAGGGTATTCGGTTAACTATGGCTACACCTTC.

The V and J genes are TRBV6-4 and TRBJ2-1, with D perhaps TRBD1 (6 bases). The germline CDR1 and CDR2 sequences are MRHNA and SNTAGT. The CDR3 covers 15 residues. Trimming removed 0 bases from V and 4 bases from J, with 10 bases in between. This CDR3 reads CASSDSGTPYNEQFF. The CDR3 DNA reads TGTGCCAGCAGTGACTCGGGGACACCTTACAATGAGCAGTTCTTC.

The DNA for the CDR3 is TGCGCCAGCAGCTTGGGATCCGCTTCCCAAGAGACCCAGTACTTC. Its protein product is CASSLGSASQETQYF. This rearrangement joins TRBV5-1 to TRBJ2-5; no firm D call. The germline V gene has CDR1 SGHRS and CDR2 YFSETQ. Deletions cut 0 bases from V and 1 base from J, with 10 bases between. The CDR3 spans 15 residues.

The chain uses TRBV27 and TRBJ2-3; no definite D call. CDR1 MNHEY and CDR2 SMNVEV come from the germline V gene (reference sequence). V dropped 8 bases and J dropped 9 bases, with 18 bases sitting between them. The CDR3 length is 13 residues. The CDR3 spells CASGESRSQTQYF. DNA for the CDR3: TGTGCCAGCGGCGAAAGCCGGTCCCAAACGCAGTATTTT.

This clone was observed a handful of times. The V and J genes are TRBV5-8 and TRBJ1-5; maybe TRBD1 (6 bases). Trimming pared 2 bases from V and 6 bases from J, leaving 9 bases between. CDR3 length equals 13 residues. Germline V gives CDR1 SGHTS, CDR2 YDEGEE. The CDR3 DNA follows: TGTGCCAGCAGCTTACAGGGTGGTCAGCCCCAGCATTTT. Its protein is CASSLQGGQPQHF.

The CDR3 loop is CASSLTGPYEKLFF. Written as DNA, the CDR3 is TGTGCCAGCAGCTTAACAGGTCCATATGAAAAACTGTTTTTT. The chain joins TRBV7-9 to TRBJ1-4; possible D gene TRBD1, 5 bases. The CDR3 has 14 residues. The germline V gene encodes CDR1 SEHNR and CDR2 FQNEAQ (reference sequence). Trimming shortened V by 2 bases and J by 6 bases, and 10 bases separated the two germline ends.

J is TRBJ1-5 and V is TRBV19; D not certain. The CDR3 runs to 14 residues. Trimming shortened V by 4 bases and J by 7 bases, and 14 bases separated the two germline ends. Per the germline V gene, CDR1 is LNHDA and CDR2 is SQIVND (reference sequence). CDR3 bases: TGTGCCAGTAGTAGACTTACTGGAGGGCAGCCCCAGCATTTT. Translation: CASSRLTGGQPQHF.

This chain uses TRBV28 with TRBJ2-1; 8 nucleotides agree with TRBD2. Unmatched junction bases numbered 5, after V lost 5 bases and J lost 5 bases. CDR1 is MDHEN, CDR2 SYDVKM, per germline. CDR3 length: 14 residues. As DNA, the CDR3 is TGTGCCAGCAGTCTCCGGGGGGGAAACAATGAGCAGTTCTTC. It translates to CASSLRGGNNEQFF.

The rearrangement uses TRBV6-1 and TRBJ1-2, with a tentative D call TRBD1 (5 bases). CDR3 length: 15 amino acids. Germline CDR1 reads MNHNS; CDR2 reads SASEGT. Trimming stripped 0 bases from V and 6 bases from J, with 14 bases between. DNA of the CDR3: TGTGCCAGCAGTGAAGCGCTTTTGGACACTGATGGCTACACCTTC. Translating gives CASSEALLDTDGYTF.

The CDR3 region has the DNA TGTGCCAGCACTTCCCCTGAAGCTTTCTTT. Its translation: CASTSPEAFF. This sequence joins TRBV6-5 and TRBJ1-1; D call uncertain. V lost 7 bases to trimming and J lost 6 bases, with 6 bases between them. CDR1 is MNHEY and CDR2 is SVGAGI in the germline V gene. This CDR3 contains 10 residues.

V usage is TRBV5-4 and J usage is TRBJ2-1, with TRBD1 matching 7 bases. In germline, CDR1 is SGHNT, CDR2 YYREEE (reference sequence). V gave up 4 bases and J gave up 1 base; unmatched junction bases: 8. CDR3 length equals 16 residues. CDR3 residues: CASSINTGESYNEQFF. The CDR3 nucleotides read TGTGCCAGCAGCATCAATACAGGGGAATCCTACAATGAGCAGTTCTTC.

The chain couples TRBV6-5 to TRBJ1-4; a weak D match, TRBD1 (6 bases). Trimming removed 6 bases from V and 8 bases from J, with 13 bases in between. Germline CDR1 is MNHEY and CDR2 is SVGAGI. The length of the CDR3 is 13 residues. The CDR3 loop reads CASRSQGGEKLFF. DNA for the CDR3: TGTGCCAGCAGGTCACAGGGAGGGGAAAAACTGTTTTTT.

This chain links TRBV9 with TRBJ1-2, with TRBD1 identical over 10 bases. The CDR3 sequence is 14 residues long. V was clipped by 4 bases and J by 5 bases; unmatched bases: 5. Per the germline V gene, CDR1 is SGDLS and CDR2 is YYNGEE. CDR3 nucleotides: TGTGCCAGCAGCTACGGGACAGGGGATTATGGCTACACCTTC. Its translation: CASSYGTGDYGYTF.

The chain links TRBV27 to TRBJ2-7; D is unclear. Germline V lookup: CDR1 MNHEY, CDR2 SMNVEV (reference sequence). V was trimmed by 2 bases and J by 3 bases, leaving 2 bases between them. CDR3 length: 11 residues. The CDR3 region has the DNA TGTGCCAGCAGTTTAGGCTACGAGCAGTACTTC. This sequence encodes CASSLGYEQYF.

This clone was recorded a few times. The genes are TRBV6-6 and TRBJ1-5, with D possibly matching TRBD1 (6 bases). The CDR3 contains 16 residues. The V end lost 0 bases, the J end lost 6 bases, and 15 bases lay between the germline ends. Germline CDR1 reads MNHNY; CDR2 reads SVGAGI (reference sequence). The CDR3, as DNA: TGTGCCAGCAGTTACTCCATCGGGGGCGCAGGTCAGCCCCAGCATTTT. It is translated as CASSYSIGGAGQPQHF.

V gene TRBV6-1 combines with J gene TRBJ1-2; D gene unclear. V was trimmed by 8 bases and J by 2 bases, leaving 12 bases between them. Per the germline V gene, CDR1 is MNHNS and CDR2 is SASEGT. The CDR3 length is 13 residues. The DNA for the CDR3 is TGTGCCAGCCTGTGGCAGGAAAACTATGGCTACACCTTC. This sequence encodes CASLWQENYGYTF.

The chain recombines TRBV15 with TRBJ1-5; possibly TRBD1 for D (6 bases). V was trimmed by 3 bases and J by 0 bases, leaving 9 bases between them. The CDR3 covers 15 residues. Looked up from germline, CDR1 is LNHNV and CDR2 is YYDKDF (reference sequence). The CDR3 here is CATSRGHLSNQPQHF. In DNA form, the CDR3 reads TGTGCCACCAGCAGGGGACACCTTAGCAATCAGCCCCAGCATTTT.

The chain combines TRBV5-1 with TRBJ2-5; D not resolved. The CDR3 spans 13 residues. V shed 0 bases and J shed 3 bases, with 6 bases lying between them. Germline CDR1 reads SGHRS; CDR2 reads YFSETQ. The CDR3 sequence: CASSLDPEETQYF. The CDR3, as DNA: TGCGCCAGCAGCTTGGACCCAGAAGAGACCCAGTACTTC.

Details on this clone: One end of the junction fails to match germline, which may point to a read error. At the DNA level, this CDR3 is encoded by other sequences in the same sample as well. This sequence joins TRBV19 and TRBJ2-2, with a possible D match to TRBD1 (6 bases). Germline V lookup: CDR1 LNHDA, CDR2 SQIVND (reference sequence). The CDR3 is 14 amino acids. The CDR3 DNA reads as TGTGCCAGTAGCGGGTTTTGGGACACTGGGGAGCTGTTTTTT. It specifies CASSGFWDTGELFF.

This rearrangement joins TRBV5-6 to TRBJ2-7; 7 positions agree with TRBD1. This CDR3 is 16 amino acids long. V lost 4 bases to trimming and J lost 0 bases; unmatched junction nucleotides: 10. The V gene's germline CDR1 is SGHDT and CDR2 YYEEEE. The CDR3 DNA is TGTGCCAGCAGCCTCTTCGACAGGGTCCCCTCCTACGAGCAGTACTTC. It codes for CASSLFDRVPSYEQYF.

The chain combines TRBV2 with TRBJ1-1; tentatively, D is TRBD1 (6 bases). CDR1 and CDR2 (germline): SNHLY, FYNNEI. With 4 bases removed from V and 5 bases from J, the gap between germline ends came to 14 bases. This CDR3 is built from 14 residues. CDR3 sequence: CASSVGGRRTEAFF. DNA for the CDR3: TGTGCCAGCAGTGTTGGGGGCAGGAGGACTGAAGCTTTCTTT.

The chain combines TRBV19 with TRBJ1-1; 9 bases are a match to TRBD1. The V segment lost 8 bases and the J segment 0 bases; nucleotides outside the gene matches: 7. This CDR3 spans 15 amino acids. In germline, CDR1 is LNHDA, CDR2 SQIVND (reference sequence). The DNA for the CDR3 is TGTGCCAGTGACAGGGGGATAACCCTGAACACTGAAGCTTTCTTT. Residues: CASDRGITLNTEAFF.

The chain carries TRBV4-2 and TRBJ2-7; no reliable D call. The CDR3 is made up of 15 amino acids. The germline gives CDR1 LGHNA, CDR2 YNFKEQ. Trimming removed 1 base from V and 5 bases from J, with 15 bases in between. CDR3 coding DNA: TGTGCCAGCAGCCAAGGGGGAAGCCGCCAGAACGAGCAGTACTTC. Its protein product is CASSQGGSRQNEQYF.

J is TRBJ1-3 and V is TRBV27; 9 nucleotides agree with TRBD1. Germline lookup yields CDR1 MNHEY and CDR2 SMNVEV (reference sequence). This CDR3 spans 19 amino acids. V shed 1 base, J shed 3 bases, and the junction held 13 bases outside the gene matches. The CDR3 reads CASSLYRPGTGSGGNTIYF. CDR3 nucleotides: TGTGCCAGCAGTTTATACCGTCCCGGGACAGGGAGTGGTGGAAACACCATATATTTT.

The chain has TRBV2 and TRBJ2-7; D call uncertain. V gave up 3 bases and J gave up 5 bases, with 11 bases separating them. Germline V gene data show CDR1 as SNHLY and CDR2 as FYNNEI. The CDR3 runs to 13 residues. This CDR3 reads CASSDSFRDEQYF. DNA of the CDR3: TGTGCCAGCAGTGATAGTTTTAGAGACGAGCAGTACTTC.